This TCR beta chain derives from a study of blood T cells in healthy people across ages. Study results and limitations: Age advanced and TCR beta diversity per million T cells fell, roughly linearly. More naive CD4+ cells and higher diversity were found in long-lived than in aged donors.

Concerning this clonotype: The antigen is unknown.

Per germline, CDR1 MDHEN and CDR2 SYDVKM. V lost 4 bases and J lost 5, with 6 bases in between. This CDR3 has 11 residues. The use of a sample-barcoded 5' primer and a J-beta primer mix characterized a second PCR of roughly 7 to 11 cycles. One entry per CDR3 protein, called by TCRdb with MiXCR from the 5' RACE reads. The sample has around 990,000 distinct CDR3 sequences; 35% to 40% are singletons. Specimen: blood. This chain connects TRBV28 to TRBJ2-7, with no clear D. This clonotype was obtained from a young man in good health. The CDR3 DNA follows: TGTGCCAGCAGTTCTACGGACGAGCAGTACTTC. Amino acids: CASSSTDEQYF.